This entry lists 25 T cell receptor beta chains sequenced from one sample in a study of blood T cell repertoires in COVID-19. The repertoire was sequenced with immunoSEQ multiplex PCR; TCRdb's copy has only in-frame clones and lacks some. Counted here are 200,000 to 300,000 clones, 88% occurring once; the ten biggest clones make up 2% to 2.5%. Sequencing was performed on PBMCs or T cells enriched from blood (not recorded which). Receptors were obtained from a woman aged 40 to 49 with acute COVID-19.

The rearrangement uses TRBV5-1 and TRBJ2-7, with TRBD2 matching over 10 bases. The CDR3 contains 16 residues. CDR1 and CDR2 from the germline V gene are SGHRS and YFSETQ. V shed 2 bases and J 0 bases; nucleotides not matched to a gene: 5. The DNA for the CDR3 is TGCGCCAGCAGCTTCCCTAGCGGGGGACCCTCCTACGAGCAGTACTTC. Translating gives CASSFPSGGPSYEQYF.

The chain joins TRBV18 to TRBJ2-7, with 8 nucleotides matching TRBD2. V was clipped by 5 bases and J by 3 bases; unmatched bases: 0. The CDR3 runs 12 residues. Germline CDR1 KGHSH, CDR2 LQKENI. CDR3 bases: TGTGCCAGCTCAGCGGGAGGCTACGAGCAGTACGTC. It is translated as CASSAGGYEQYV.

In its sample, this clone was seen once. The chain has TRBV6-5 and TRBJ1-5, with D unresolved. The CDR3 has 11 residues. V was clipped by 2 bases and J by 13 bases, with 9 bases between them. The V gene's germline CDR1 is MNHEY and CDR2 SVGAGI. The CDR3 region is CASSYGAVQHF. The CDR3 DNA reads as TGTGCCAGCAGTTACGGAGCAGTTCAGCATTTT.

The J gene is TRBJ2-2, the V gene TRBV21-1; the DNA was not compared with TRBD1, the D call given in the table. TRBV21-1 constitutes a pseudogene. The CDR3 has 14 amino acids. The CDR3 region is CASSKGGDTGELFF. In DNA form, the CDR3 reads TGTGCCAGCAGCAAAGGGGGCGACACCGGGGAGCTGTTTTTT.

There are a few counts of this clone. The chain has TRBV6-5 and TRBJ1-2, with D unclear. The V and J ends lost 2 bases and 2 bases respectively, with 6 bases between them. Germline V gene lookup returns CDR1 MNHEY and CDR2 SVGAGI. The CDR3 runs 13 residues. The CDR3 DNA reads TGTGCCAGCAGTTACGAGGGAAACTATGGCTACACCTTC. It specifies CASSYEGNYGYTF.

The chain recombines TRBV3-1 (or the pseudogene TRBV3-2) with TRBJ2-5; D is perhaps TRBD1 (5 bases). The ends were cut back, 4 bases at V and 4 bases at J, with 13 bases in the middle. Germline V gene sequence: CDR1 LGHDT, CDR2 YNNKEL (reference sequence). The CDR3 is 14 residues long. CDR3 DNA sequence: TGTGCCAGCAGCCTAAAGCAGGGTCGAGAGACCCAGTACTTC. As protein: CASSLKQGRETQYF.

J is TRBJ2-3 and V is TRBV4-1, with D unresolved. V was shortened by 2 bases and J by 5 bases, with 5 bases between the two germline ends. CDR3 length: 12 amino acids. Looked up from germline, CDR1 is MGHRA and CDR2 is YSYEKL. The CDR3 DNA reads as TGCGCCAGCAGCCAACAGGTAGATACGCAGTATTTT. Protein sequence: CASSQQVDTQYF.

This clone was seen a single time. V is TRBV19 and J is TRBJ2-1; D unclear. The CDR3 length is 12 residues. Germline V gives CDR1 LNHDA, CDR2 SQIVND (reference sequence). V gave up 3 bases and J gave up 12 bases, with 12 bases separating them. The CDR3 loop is CASSIGAPAQFF. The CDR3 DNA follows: TGTGCCAGTAGTATTGGAGCTCCTGCGCAGTTCTTC.

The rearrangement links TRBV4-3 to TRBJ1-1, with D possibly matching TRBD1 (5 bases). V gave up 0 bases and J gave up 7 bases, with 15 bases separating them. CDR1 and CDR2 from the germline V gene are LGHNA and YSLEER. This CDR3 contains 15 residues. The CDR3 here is CASSQDLQRRGEAFF. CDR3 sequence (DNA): TGCGCCAGCAGCCAAGACCTACAGAGAAGGGGTGAAGCTTTCTTT.

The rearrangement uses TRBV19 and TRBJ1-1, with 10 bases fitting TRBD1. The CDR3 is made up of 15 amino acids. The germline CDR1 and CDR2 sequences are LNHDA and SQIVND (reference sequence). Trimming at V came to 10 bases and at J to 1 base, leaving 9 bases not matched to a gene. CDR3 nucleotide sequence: TGTGCCACGATCTGGGACAGGGGACCGAACACTGAAGCTTTCTTT. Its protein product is CATIWDRGPNTEAFF.

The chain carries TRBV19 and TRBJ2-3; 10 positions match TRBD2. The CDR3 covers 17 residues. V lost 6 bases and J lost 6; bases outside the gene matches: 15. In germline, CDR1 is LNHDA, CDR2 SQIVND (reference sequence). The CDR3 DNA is TGTGCCAGTAGCCGGTGGGCTAGCGGGGGCCAAGGTGATACGCAGTATTTT. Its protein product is CASSRWASGGQGDTQYF.

CDR3 DNA sequence: TGTGCCACCAGTGTATTGGCAGGGCAGGACCCAAAGGGGACTGAAGCTTTCTTT. Translating it yields CATSVLAGQDPKGTEAFF. V gene TRBV24-1 combines with J gene TRBJ1-1; maybe TRBD1 (5 bases). The V gene lost 5 bases and the J gene lost 5 bases, with 26 bases spanning the gap. Germline V CDR1 and CDR2: KGHDR, SFDVKD. CDR3 length equals 18 residues.

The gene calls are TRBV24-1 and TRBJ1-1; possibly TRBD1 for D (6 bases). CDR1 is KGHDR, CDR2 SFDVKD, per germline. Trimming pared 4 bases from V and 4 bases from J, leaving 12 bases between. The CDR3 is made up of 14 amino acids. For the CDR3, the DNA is TGTGCCACCAGTGAACCTGACAGGCCCACTGAAGCTTTCTTT. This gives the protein CATSEPDRPTEAFF.

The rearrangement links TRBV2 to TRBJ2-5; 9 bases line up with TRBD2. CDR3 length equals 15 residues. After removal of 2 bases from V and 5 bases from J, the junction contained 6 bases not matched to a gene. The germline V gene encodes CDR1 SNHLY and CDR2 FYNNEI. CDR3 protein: CASSERGTSLETQYF. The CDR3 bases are TGTGCCAGCAGTGAACGGGGGACTAGCCTGGAGACCCAGTACTTC.

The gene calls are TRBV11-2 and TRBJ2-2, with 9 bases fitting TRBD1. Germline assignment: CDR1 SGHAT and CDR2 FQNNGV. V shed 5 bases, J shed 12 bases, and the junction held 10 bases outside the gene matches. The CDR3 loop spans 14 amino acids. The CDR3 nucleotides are TGTGCCAGCAGCCCGCACCGGGACAGGGATCAGCTGTTTTTT. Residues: CASSPHRDRDQLFF.

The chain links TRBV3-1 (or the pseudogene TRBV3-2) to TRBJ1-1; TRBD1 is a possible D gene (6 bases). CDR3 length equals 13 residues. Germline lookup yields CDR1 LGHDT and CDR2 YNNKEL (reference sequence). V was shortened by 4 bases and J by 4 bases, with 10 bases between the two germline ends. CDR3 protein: CASSPRGGTEAFF. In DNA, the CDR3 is TGTGCCAGCAGCCCCAGAGGGGGCACTGAAGCTTTCTTT.

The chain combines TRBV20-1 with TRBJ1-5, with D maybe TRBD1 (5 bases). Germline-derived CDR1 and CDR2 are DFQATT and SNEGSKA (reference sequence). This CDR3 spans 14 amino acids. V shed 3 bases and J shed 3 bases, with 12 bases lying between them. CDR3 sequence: CSASGGGVNQPQHF. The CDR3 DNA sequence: TGCAGTGCTAGTGGGGGGGGTGTCAATCAGCCCCAGCATTTT.

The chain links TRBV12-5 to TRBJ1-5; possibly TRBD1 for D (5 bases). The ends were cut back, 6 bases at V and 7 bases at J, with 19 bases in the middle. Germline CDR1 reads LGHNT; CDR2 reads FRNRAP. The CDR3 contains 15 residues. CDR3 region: CASGPSAGMSQPQHF. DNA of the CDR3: TGTGCTAGTGGCCCCTCGGCAGGGATGTCCCAGCCCCAGCATTTT. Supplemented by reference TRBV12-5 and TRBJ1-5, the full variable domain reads DARVTQTPRHKVTEMGQEVTMRCQPILGHNTVFWYRQTMMQGLELLAYFRNRAPLDDSGMPKDRFSAEMPDATLATLKIQPSEPRDSAVYFCASGPSAGMSQPQHFGDGTRLSIL.

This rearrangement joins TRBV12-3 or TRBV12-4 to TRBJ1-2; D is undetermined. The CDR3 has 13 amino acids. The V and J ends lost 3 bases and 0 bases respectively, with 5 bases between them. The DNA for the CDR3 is TGTGCCAGCAGTTTTGGGCCTAACTATGGCTACACCTTC. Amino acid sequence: CASSFGPNYGYTF.

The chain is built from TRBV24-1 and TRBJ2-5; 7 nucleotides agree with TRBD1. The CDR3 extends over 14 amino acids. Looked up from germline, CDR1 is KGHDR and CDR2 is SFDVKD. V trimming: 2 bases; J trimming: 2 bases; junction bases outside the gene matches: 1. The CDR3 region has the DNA TGTGCCACCAGTGATTCGGGACAGCAAGAGACCCAGTACTTC. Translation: CATSDSGQQETQYF.

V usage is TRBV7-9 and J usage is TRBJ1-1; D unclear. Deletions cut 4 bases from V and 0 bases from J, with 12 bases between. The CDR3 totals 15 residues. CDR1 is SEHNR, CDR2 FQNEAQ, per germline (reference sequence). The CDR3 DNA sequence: TGTGCCAGCAGCTCCAACAGCTTTCTGAACACTGAAGCTTTCTTT. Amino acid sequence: CASSSNSFLNTEAFF.

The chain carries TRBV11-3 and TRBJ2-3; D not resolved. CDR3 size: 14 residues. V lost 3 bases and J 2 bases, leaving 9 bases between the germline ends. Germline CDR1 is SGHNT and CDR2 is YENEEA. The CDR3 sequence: CASSFSPSTDTQYF. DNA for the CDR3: TGTGCCAGCAGCTTCAGTCCCTCCACAGATACGCAGTATTTT.

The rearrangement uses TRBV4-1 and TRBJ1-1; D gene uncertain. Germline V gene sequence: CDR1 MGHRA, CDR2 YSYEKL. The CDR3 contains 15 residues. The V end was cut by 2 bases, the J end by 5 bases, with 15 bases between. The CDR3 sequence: CASSQTDPPGTEAFF. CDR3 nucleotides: TGCGCCAGCAGCCAAACCGACCCCCCGGGGACTGAAGCTTTCTTT.

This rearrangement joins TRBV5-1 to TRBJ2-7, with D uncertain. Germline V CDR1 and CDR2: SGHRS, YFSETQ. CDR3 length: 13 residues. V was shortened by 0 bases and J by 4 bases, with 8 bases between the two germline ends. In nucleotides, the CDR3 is TGCGCCAGCAGCTTGGACGGTTTTTACGAGCAGTACGTC. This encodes CASSLDGFYEQYV.

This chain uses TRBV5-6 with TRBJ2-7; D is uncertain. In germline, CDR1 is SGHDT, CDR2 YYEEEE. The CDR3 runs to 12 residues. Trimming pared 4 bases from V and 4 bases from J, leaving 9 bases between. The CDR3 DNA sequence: TGTGCCAGCAGCAGAACAGATTACGAGCAGTACGTC. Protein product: CASSRTDYEQYV.